This TCR beta chain appears in the sequencing data of a study of Ad26.COV2.S vaccination and SARS-CoV-2 variants (dated by TCRdb to about 2021). About the full investigation: Donors in the vaccine arm were drawn from COV1001, a phase I-IIa trial of Ad26.COV2.S in healthy adults that was multicentre, randomized, double-blind and placebo-controlled. Throughout the experiments and outcome assessment, investigators stayed blinded to trial group allocation. Sequencing of the TCRbeta repertoire served to evaluate the specificity and breadth of SARS-CoV-2-reactive T cell receptors following Ad26.COV2.S vaccination. The TCR-sequenced set comprised roughly 30 samples: some 19 Ad26.COV2.S vaccine recipients, 5 placebo recipients and 8 SARS-CoV-2 convalescent individuals. Trial participants were randomized into five groups of five, in which low-dose or high-dose Ad26.COV2.S was given once or twice, or placebo was given on both occasions. Ad26.COV2.S was administered intramuscularly at a dose of 5x10^10 or 1x10^11 viral particles, either as one shot or as two shots given 56 days apart. The full study reports these points: Higher spike-specific TCR breadth was observed in Ad26.COV2.S recipients than in placebo recipients (P = 0.0014). It was noted by the authors that total T cell responses may have been underestimated by the TCR breadth and depth analyses. After vaccination, substantial breadth of spike-specific CD8+ and CD4+ T cell responses was reported. The study was not powered for comparison of responses between vaccine doses or regimens. Vaccine and placebo recipients had comparable non-spike TCR breadth, which fits with the vaccine containing only spike.

The treatment or condition tag for this specimen amounts to: approximately 18 received Ad26.COV2.S at low or high dose, single or two shots; 5 received placebo; per-sample allocation not given. Repertoires of vaccine and placebo recipients were sequenced from samples taken on day 63 after the first injection. In Cohort 1b, roughly 26 adults aged 18-55 years were enrolled at a single site in Boston, USA, between 29 July and 7 August 2020. Ad26.COV2.S was a replication-incompetent adenovirus type 26 vector expressing a prefusion-stabilized SARS-CoV-2 spike protein from the original Wuhan strain. TCRbeta CDR3 regions were sequenced with the immunoSEQ Assay. After extraction, genomic DNA underwent amplification by bias-controlled multiplex PCR, followed by high-throughput sequencing. Processing in the source paper ran as follows. Collapsing and filtering of sequences were performed to quantify the absolute abundance of each unique TCRbeta CDR3 region. T cell fraction was estimated by normalization of TCRbeta template counts to usable DNA, with usable DNA being measured through amplification of reference genes present in all nucleated cells. Repertoire TCRs were annotated as SARS-CoV-2-specific by exact matching of V gene, CDR3 amino acid sequence and J gene to a known reactive TCR set. The reference SARS-CoV-2 TCR set came from MIRA and was filtered for enrichment in COVID-19-positive ImmuneCODE repertoires, removing public or cross-reactive TCRs. Using the MIRA antigens, annotated TCRs were further analysed by specific ORF or by position within an ORF. Depth was the summed frequency of annotated unique rearrangements, while breadth was defined as annotated unique rearrangements over total unique productive rearrangements. Two-sided Wilcoxon rank-sum tests were applied when comparing TCR breadth between groups. TCRdb re-hosts the immuneACCESS table, in-frame sequences only. Its copies lack some clones; in the studies checked, an unresolved V gene accounts for under half of them, and the cause for the rest is not known. V, J and clone size were drawn from that table, and D and trimming were deduced from the DNA. The sample yields about 350,000 clones; roughly 90% were counted once. Roughly 6% of the sample is held by the ten biggest clonotypes.

This clone was detected once. This receptor's antigen is unknown. There are no base qualities to consult, and no much larger clone falls within one base. The receptor's source is a person between 18 and 59 years old who received the Ad26.COV2.S COVID-19 vaccine or a placebo. The material sequenced was peripheral blood, taken in a trial of Ad26.COV2.S vaccine versus placebo.

The CDR3 loop reads CASSFGSTYEQYF. The DNA reads as follows: TGTGCCAGCAGCTTCGGCTCTACCTACGAGCAGTACTTC. The rearranged chain carries TRBV11-2 and TRBJ2-7, with an unclear D gene assignment. Spanning cysteine to phenylalanine, the CDR3 consists of 13 amino acids. Just the 39-base CDR3 DNA is kept, in frame starting at base 1. A distance of 8 bases separates the germline ends of V and J, which lose 3 bases and 2 bases respectively. Reading the germline V gene gives CDR1 SGHAT and CDR2 FQNNGV.